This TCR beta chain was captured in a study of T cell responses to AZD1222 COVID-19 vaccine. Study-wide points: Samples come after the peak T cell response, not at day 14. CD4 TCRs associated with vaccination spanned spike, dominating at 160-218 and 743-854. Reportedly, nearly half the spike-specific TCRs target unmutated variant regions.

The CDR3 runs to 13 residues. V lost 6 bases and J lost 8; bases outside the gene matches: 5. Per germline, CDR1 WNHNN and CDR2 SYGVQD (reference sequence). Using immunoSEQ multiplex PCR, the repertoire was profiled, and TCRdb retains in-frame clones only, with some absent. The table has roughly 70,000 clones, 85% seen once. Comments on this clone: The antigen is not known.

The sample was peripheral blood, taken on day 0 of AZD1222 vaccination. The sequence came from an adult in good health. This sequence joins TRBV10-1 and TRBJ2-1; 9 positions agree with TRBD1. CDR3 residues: CASRGQGSHEQFF. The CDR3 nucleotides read TGCGCCAGCAGGGGACAGGGAAGCCATGAGCAGTTCTTC.